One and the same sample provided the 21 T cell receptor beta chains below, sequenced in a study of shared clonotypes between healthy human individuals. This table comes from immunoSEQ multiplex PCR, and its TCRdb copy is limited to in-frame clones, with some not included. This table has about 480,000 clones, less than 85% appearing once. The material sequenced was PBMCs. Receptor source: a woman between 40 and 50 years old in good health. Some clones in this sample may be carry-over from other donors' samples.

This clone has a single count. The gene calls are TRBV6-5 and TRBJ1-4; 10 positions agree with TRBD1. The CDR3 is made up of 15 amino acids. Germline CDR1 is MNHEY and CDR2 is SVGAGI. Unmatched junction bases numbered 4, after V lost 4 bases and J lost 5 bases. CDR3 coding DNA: TGTGCCAGCAGTTTCCGGGGACAGGGGAATGAAAAACTGTTTTTT. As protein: CASSFRGQGNEKLFF.

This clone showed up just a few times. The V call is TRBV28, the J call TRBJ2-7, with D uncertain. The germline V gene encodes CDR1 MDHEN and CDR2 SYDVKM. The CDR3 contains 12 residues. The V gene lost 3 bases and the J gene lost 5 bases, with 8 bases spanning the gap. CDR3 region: CASSFEQNEQYF. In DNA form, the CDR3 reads TGTGCCAGCAGTTTCGAACAGAACGAGCAGTACTTC. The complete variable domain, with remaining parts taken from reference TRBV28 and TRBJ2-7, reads DVKVTQSSRYLVKRTGEKVFLECVQDMDHENMFWYRQDPGLGLRLIYFSYDVKMKEKGDIPEGYSVSREKKERFSLILESASTNQTSMYLCASSFEQNEQYFGPGTRLTVT.

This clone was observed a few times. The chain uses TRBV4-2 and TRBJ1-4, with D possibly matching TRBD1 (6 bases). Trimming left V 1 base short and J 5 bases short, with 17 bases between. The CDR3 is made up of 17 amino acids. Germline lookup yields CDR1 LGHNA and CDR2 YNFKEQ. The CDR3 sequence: CASSQGIGGGLNEKLFF. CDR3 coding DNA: TGTGCCAGCAGCCAAGGGATAGGGGGGGGCTTAAATGAAAAACTGTTTTTT.

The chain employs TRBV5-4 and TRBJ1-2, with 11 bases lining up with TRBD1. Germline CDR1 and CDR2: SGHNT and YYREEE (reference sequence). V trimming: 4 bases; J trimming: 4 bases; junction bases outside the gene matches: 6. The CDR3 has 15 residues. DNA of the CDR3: TGTGCCAGCAGCCAAAGGACAGGGGGCCCCTATGGCTACACCTTC. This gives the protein CASSQRTGGPYGYTF.

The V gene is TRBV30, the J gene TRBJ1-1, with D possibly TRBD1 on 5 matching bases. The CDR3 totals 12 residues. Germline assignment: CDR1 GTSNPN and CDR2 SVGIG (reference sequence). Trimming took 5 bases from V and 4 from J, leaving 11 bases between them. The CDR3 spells CAWPWGVTEAFF. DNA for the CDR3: TGTGCCTGGCCCTGGGGGGTCACTGAAGCTTTCTTT.

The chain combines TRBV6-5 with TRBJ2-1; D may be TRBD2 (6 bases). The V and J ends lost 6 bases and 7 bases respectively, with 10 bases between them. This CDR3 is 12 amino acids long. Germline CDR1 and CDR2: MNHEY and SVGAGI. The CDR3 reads CASSHGGNEQFF. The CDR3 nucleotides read TGTGCCAGCAGCCACGGAGGGAATGAGCAGTTCTTC.

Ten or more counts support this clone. This CDR3 is CASSIEENTEAFF. The CDR3 DNA reads TGTGCCAGCAGTATCGAGGAGAACACTGAAGCTTTCTTT. The V call is TRBV28, the J call TRBJ1-1; D remains ambiguous. Trimming shortened V by 5 bases and J by 1 base, and 8 bases separated the two germline ends. The CDR3 has 13 amino acids. Germline V gene data show CDR1 as MDHEN and CDR2 as SYDVKM.

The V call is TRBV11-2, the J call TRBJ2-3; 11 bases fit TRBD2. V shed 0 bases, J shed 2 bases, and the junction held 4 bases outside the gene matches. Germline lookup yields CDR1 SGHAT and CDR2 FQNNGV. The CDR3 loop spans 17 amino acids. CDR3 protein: CASSLDRSGGVTDTQYF. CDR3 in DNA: TGTGCCAGCAGCTTAGATCGTAGCGGGGGGGTCACAGATACGCAGTATTTT.

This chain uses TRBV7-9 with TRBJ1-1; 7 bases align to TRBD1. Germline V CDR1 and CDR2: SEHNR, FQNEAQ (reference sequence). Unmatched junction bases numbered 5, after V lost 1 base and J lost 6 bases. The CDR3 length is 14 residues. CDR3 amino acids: CASSLGVGGPEAFF. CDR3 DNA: TGTGCCAGCAGCTTAGGGGTAGGGGGCCCTGAAGCTTTCTTT. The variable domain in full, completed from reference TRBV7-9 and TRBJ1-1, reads DTGVSQNPRHKITKRGQNVTFRCDPISEHNRLYWYRQTLGQGPEFLTYFQNEAQLEKSRLLSDRFSAERPKGSFSTLEIQRTEQGDSAMYLCASSLGVGGPEAFFGQGTRLTVV.

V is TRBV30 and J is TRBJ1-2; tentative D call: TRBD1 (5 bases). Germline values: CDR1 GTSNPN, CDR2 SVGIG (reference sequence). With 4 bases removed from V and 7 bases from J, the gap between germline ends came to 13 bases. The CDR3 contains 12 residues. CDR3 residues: CAWNRGPSGYTF. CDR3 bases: TGTGCCTGGAATAGGGGACCTTCTGGCTACACCTTC.

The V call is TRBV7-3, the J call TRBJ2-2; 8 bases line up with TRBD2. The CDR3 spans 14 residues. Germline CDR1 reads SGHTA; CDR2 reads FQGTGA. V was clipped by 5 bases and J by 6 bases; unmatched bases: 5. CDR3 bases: TGTGCCAGCAGCAGGGCTAGCGGGCCCGGGGAGCTGTTTTTT. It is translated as CASSRASGPGELFF. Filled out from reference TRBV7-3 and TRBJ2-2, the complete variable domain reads GAGVSQTPSNKVTEKGKYVELRCDPISGHTALYWYRQSLGQGPEFLIYFQGTGAADDSGLPNDRFFAVRPEGSVSTLKIQRTERGDSAVYLCASSRASGPGELFFGEGSRLTVL.

CDR3 sequence: CASSVRLAEPGEQFF. The CDR3 bases are TGTGCCAGCAGCGTACGACTAGCGGAGCCCGGTGAGCAGTTCTTC. V and J are TRBV9 and TRBJ2-1; TRBD2 agrees at 9 bases. Germline V gene sequence: CDR1 SGDLS, CDR2 YYNGEE. Losses at the gene ends were 1 base for V and 9 bases for J; bases not matched to a gene: 8. The CDR3 spans 15 residues.

CDR3: CASSLLQGFYEQYF. CDR3 nucleotide sequence: TGTGCCAGCAGTTTACTCCAGGGCTTCTACGAGCAGTACTTC. The V gene is TRBV28, the J gene TRBJ2-7, with D maybe TRBD1 (5 bases). Trimming cost V 2 bases and J 3 bases, with 11 bases left between them. Germline lookup yields CDR1 MDHEN and CDR2 SYDVKM. The CDR3 runs to 14 residues.

The DNA for the CDR3 is TGCGCCAGCAGCTTAGGACAGGCCGCCGGTAATGAAAAACTGTTTTTT. Encoded protein: CASSLGQAAGNEKLFF. The V call is TRBV5-1, the J call TRBJ1-4; 7 nucleotides align to TRBD1. CDR1 is SGHRS, CDR2 YFSETQ, per germline. The CDR3 is 16 residues long. V lost 2 bases to trimming and J lost 4 bases; unmatched junction nucleotides: 8. The full variable domain, with the rest looked up from reference TRBV5-1 and TRBJ1-4, is KAGVTQTPRYLIKTRGQQVTLSCSPISGHRSVSWYQQTPGQGLQFLFEYFSETQRNKGNFPGRFSGRQFSNSRSEMNVSTLELGDSALYLCASSLGQAAGNEKLFFGSGTQLSVL.

The CDR3 DNA is TGTGCCAGTAGTGAGGGGAGGACCAACACTGAAGCTTTCTTT. This codes for CASSEGRTNTEAFF. The chain carries TRBV19 and TRBJ1-1, with D possibly matching TRBD1 (5 bases). The V end lost 5 bases, the J end lost 2 bases, and 12 bases lay between the germline ends. Germline CDR1 LNHDA, CDR2 SQIVND (reference sequence). The CDR3 is 14 residues long.

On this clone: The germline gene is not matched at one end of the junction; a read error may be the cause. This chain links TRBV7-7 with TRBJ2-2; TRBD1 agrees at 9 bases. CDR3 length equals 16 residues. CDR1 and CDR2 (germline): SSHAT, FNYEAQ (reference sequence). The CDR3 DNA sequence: TGTGCTAGCAGCTTTTCCCGGACAGGGGACACCGGGGAGCTGTTTTTT. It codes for CASSFSRTGDTGELFF.

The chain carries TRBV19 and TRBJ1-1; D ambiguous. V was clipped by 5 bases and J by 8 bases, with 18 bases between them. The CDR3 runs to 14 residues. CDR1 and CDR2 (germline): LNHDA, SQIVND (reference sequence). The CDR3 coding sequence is TGTGCCAGTAGTCTTCTTGGAGTGCGGGAAGAAGCTTTCTTT. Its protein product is CASSLLGVREEAFF. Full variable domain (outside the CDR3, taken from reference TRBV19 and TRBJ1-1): DGGITQSPKYLFRKEGQNVTLSCEQNLNHDAMYWYRQDPGQGLRLIYYSQIVNDFQKGDIAEGYSVSREKKESFPLTVTSAQKNPTAFYLCASSLLGVREEAFFGQGTRLTVV.

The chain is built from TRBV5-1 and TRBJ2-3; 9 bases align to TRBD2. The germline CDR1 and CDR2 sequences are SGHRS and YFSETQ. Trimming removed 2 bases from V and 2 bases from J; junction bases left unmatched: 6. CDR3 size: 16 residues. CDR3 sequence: CASSFRLAEHTDTQYF. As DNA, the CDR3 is TGCGCCAGCAGCTTTAGACTAGCGGAGCACACAGATACGCAGTATTTT.

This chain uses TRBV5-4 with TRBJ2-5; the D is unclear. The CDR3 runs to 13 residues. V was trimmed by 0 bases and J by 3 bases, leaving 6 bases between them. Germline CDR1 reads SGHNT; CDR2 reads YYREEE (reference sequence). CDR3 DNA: TGTGCCAGCAGCTTGGATCTGGAAGAGACCCAGTACTTC. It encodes CASSLDLEETQYF.

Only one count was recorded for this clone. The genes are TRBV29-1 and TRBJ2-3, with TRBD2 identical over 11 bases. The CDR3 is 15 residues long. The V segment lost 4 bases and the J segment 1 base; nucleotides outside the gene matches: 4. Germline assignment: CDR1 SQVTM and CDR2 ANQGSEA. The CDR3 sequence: CSVVAGGIGTDTQYF. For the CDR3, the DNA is TGCAGCGTTGTAGCGGGAGGGATTGGCACAGATACGCAGTATTTT.

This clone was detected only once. CDR3 DNA sequence: TGTGCCAGCACCCCAAGGGGCGGGAACTCCTACGAGCAGTACTTC. It specifies CASTPRGGNSYEQYF. The chain has TRBV28 and TRBJ2-7; D is perhaps TRBD2 (6 bases). V was clipped by 7 bases and J by 0 bases, with 16 bases between them. Germline values: CDR1 MDHEN, CDR2 SYDVKM. The CDR3 extends over 15 amino acids. Drawing the rest from reference TRBV28 and TRBJ2-7, the complete variable domain is DVKVTQSSRYLVKRTGEKVFLECVQDMDHENMFWYRQDPGLGLRLIYFSYDVKMKEKGDIPEGYSVSREKKERFSLILESASTNQTSMYLCASTPRGGNSYEQYFGPGTRLTVT.